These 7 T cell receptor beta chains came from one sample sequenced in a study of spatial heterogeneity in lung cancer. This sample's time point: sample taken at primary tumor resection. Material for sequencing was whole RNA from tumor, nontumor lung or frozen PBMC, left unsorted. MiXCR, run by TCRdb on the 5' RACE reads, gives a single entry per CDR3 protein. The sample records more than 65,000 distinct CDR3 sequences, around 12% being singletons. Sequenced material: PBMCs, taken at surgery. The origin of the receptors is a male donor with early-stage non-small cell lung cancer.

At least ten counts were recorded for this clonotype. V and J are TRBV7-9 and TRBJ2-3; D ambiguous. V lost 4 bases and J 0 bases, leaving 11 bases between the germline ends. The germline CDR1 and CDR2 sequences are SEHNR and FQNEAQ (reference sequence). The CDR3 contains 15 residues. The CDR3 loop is CASSSSRESTDTQYF. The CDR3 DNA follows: TGTGCCAGCAGCTCCAGCCGCGAAAGCACAGATACGCAGTATTTT. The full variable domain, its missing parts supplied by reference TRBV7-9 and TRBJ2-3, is DTGVSQNPRHKITKRGQNVTFRCDPISEHNRLYWYRQTLGQGPEFLTYFQNEAQLEKSRLLSDRFSAERPKGSFSTLEIQRTEQGDSAMYLCASSSSRESTDTQYFGPGTRLTVL.

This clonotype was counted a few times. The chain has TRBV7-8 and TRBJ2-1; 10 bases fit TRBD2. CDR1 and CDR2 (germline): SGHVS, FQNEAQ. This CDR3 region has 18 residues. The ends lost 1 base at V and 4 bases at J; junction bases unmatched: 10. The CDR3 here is CASSLVVPSGSSYNEQFF. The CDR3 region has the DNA TGTGCCAGCAGCTTAGTGGTTCCTAGCGGGAGTTCGTACAATGAGCAGTTCTTC.

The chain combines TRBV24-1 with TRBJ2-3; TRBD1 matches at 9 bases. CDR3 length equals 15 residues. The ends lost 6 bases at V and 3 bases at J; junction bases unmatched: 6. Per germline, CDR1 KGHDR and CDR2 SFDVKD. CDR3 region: CATSIRTGDTDTQYF. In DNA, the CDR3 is TGTGCCACCAGTATTAGGACAGGGGATACAGATACGCAGTATTTT.

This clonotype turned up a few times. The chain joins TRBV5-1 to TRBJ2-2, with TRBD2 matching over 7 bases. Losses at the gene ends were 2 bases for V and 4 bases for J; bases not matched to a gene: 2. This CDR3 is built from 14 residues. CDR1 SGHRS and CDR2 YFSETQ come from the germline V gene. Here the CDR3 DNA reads TGCGCCAGCAGCTTACAGCGGGGCACCGGGGAGCTGTTTTTT. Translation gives CASSLQRGTGELFF.

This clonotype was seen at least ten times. The CDR3 nucleotides are TGTGCCAGCAGCCAAGAAGAGCGGCTAGATGGGACCGGGGAGCTGTTTTTT. Residues: CASSQEERLDGTGELFF. The V and J genes are TRBV4-2 and TRBJ2-2; tentatively, D is TRBD2 (5 bases). CDR1 and CDR2 (germline): LGHNA, YNFKEQ. The CDR3 loop spans 17 amino acids. Trimming removed 0 bases from V and 5 bases from J, with 16 bases in between.

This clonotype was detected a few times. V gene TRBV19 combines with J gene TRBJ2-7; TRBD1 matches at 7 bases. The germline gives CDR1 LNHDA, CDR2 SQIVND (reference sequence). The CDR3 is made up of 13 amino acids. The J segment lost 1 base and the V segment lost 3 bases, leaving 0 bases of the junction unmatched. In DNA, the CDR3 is TGTGCCAGTAGTATGACAGGGTCCTACGAGCAGTACTTC. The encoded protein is CASSMTGSYEQYF.

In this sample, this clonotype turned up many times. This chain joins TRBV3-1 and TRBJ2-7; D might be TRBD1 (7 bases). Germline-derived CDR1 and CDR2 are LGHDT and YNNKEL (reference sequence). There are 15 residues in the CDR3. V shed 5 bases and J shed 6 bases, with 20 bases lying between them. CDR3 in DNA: TGTGCCAGCAGCTTACAGACAGGGACTGGGGGCGAGCAGTACTTC. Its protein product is CASSLQTGTGGEQYF.